A selection of T cell receptor beta chains follows, all from one sample in a study of blood T cell repertoires in COVID-19. Clones were sequenced by immunoSEQ multiplex PCR, and TCRdb holds only the in-frame ones, with some missing. The sample lists about 240,000 clones, approximately 80% seen once, with around 7.5% in the top ten. The sequencing input was peripheral blood. Receptors originate from an elderly woman with COVID-19, enrolled during active disease. Both conserved end residues are part of each CDR3. The order of the fields is clone size, J gene, V gene, CDR3 protein. Size values are once, few and many counts, or a class for expanded clones, and some rows have none.

abundance: NA; j_gene: TRBJ1-2; v_gene: TRBV6-4; CDR3aa: CASSDLNSGGYTF
abundance: few; j_gene: TRBJ2-5; v_gene: TRBV15; CDR3aa: CATSRGSGGQETQYF
abundance: NA; j_gene: TRBJ2-3; v_gene: TRBV10-1; CDR3aa: CARVAGLAGDTQYF
abundance: NA; j_gene: TRBJ2-7; v_gene: TRBV10-3; CDR3aa: CAISSGTGLYEQYF
abundance: NA; j_gene: TRBJ1-1; v_gene: TRBV5-1; CDR3aa: CASSFRQGGRNTEAFF
abundance: NA; j_gene: TRBJ2-7; v_gene: TRBV18; CDR3aa: CASSVQGGSYEQYF
abundance: NA; j_gene: TRBJ2-3; v_gene: TRBV5-1; CDR3aa: CASGTGTGGNTQYF
abundance: few; j_gene: TRBJ2-1; v_gene: TRBV5-4; CDR3aa: CASSSLAANEQFF
abundance: few; j_gene: TRBJ1-2; v_gene: TRBV7-2; CDR3aa: CASSLQPPGDGYTF
abundance: NA; j_gene: TRBJ1-5; v_gene: TRBV28; CDR3aa: CASSFPGGSQPQHF
abundance: NA; j_gene: TRBJ1-2; v_gene: TRBV5-4; CDR3aa: CASSPDRSHGYTF
abundance: NA; j_gene: TRBJ2-2; v_gene: TRBV5-4; CDR3aa: CASSLSIAVTGELFF
abundance: NA; j_gene: TRBJ1-2; v_gene: TRBV27; CDR3aa: CASSSDRVGPLRYGYTF
abundance: NA; j_gene: TRBJ2-2; v_gene: TRBV27; CDR3aa: CASSWDRGTGELFF
abundance: few; j_gene: TRBJ2-3; v_gene: TRBV30; CDR3aa: CAWSVPRHTQYF
abundance: NA; j_gene: TRBJ1-2; v_gene: TRBV10-2; CDR3aa: CASSPTGGNGYTF
abundance: NA; j_gene: TRBJ2-5; v_gene: TRBV5-1; CDR3aa: CASSLKRELETQYF
abundance: NA; j_gene: TRBJ1-6; v_gene: TRBV7-9; CDR3aa: CASSLGQGAFSANSPLHF
abundance: NA; j_gene: TRBJ2-5; v_gene: TRBV9; CDR3aa: CARHRGKETQYF
abundance: NA; j_gene: TRBJ2-5; v_gene: TRBV11-2; CDR3aa: CASSLRGLAYQETQYF
abundance: NA; j_gene: TRBJ1-1; v_gene: TRBV5-1; CDR3aa: CASSYYSRGSTEAFF
abundance: NA; j_gene: TRBJ1-4; v_gene: TRBV5-1; CDR3aa: CASSLVGQGITNEKLFF
abundance: NA; j_gene: TRBJ1-1; v_gene: TRBV19; CDR3aa: CASSARDRGPNTEAFF
abundance: NA; j_gene: TRBJ2-3; v_gene: TRBV3-1/TRBV3-2; CDR3aa: CASSPAESTDTQYF
abundance: NA; j_gene: TRBJ1-1; v_gene: TRBV5-6; CDR3aa: CASSLGDRSNTEAFF
abundance: NA; j_gene: TRBJ1-2; v_gene: TRBV7-2; CDR3aa: CASSLGGGYGYTF
abundance: NA; j_gene: TRBJ1-4; v_gene: TRBV18; CDR3aa: CASSPPEQGGEKLFF
abundance: NA; j_gene: TRBJ2-7; v_gene: TRBV9; CDR3aa: CASSVGSAYEQYF
abundance: NA; j_gene: TRBJ1-2; v_gene: TRBV2; CDR3aa: CASVGQAVYGYTF
abundance: NA; j_gene: TRBJ2-5; v_gene: TRBV12-3/TRBV12-4; CDR3aa: CASSFGQGETQYF
abundance: NA; j_gene: TRBJ1-5; v_gene: TRBV7-9; CDR3aa: CASSSWTGLVGQPQHF
abundance: NA; j_gene: TRBJ2-2; v_gene: TRBV13; CDR3aa: CASSSLQQGRTGELFF
abundance: NA; j_gene: TRBJ2-7; v_gene: TRBV28; CDR3aa: CASRFGQRSYEQYF
abundance: NA; j_gene: TRBJ1-1; v_gene: TRBV7-9; CDR3aa: CASSLEVQGSEAFF
abundance: NA; j_gene: TRBJ2-1; v_gene: TRBV7-6; CDR3aa: CASSLGASNNEQFF
abundance: NA; j_gene: TRBJ1-1; v_gene: TRBV7-9; CDR3aa: CASSLARGIRREMNTEAFF
abundance: NA; j_gene: TRBJ1-2; v_gene: TRBV4-3; CDR3aa: CASSSYRGPGYGYTF
abundance: NA; j_gene: TRBJ1-1; v_gene: TRBV3-1/TRBV3-2; CDR3aa: CASSPQGGNTEAFF
abundance: NA; j_gene: TRBJ1-1; v_gene: TRBV19; CDR3aa: CASTADRMNTEAFF
abundance: few; j_gene: TRBJ2-2; v_gene: TRBV28; CDR3aa: CASDGMNTGELFF